This T cell receptor beta chain originates from a study of blood T cell repertoires in COVID-19 (dated by TCRdb to about 2020). In terms of the full investigation: Samples covering the acute and convalescent phases of COVID-19 were provided by collaborators in the United States, Italy and Spain. A freely available public database, intended as a resource for researchers studying the immune response to SARS-CoV-2, is where the repertoires were released. Deeply sampled blood TCRbeta repertoires from subjects exposed to, actively infected with, or recovered from COVID-19 were included in the dataset. HLA class I and class II types, where available, came from metadata supplied by the sample provider rather than from assay-based typing. The material from the prospective study consisted of cDNA or gDNA derived from T cells, B-cell-depleted T cells, or PBMCs. Nearly every sample came with metadata listing a de-identified subject ID, COVID-19 status, age in years and sex. The samples were drawn from the first 160 participants of the ongoing ImmuneRACE study and from 1,254 subjects provided by 6 global collaborators. The study at large found these results: The amount of clinical and demographic metadata varied by source and participant and was provided uncurated.

Turning to this clone: The antigen this receptor binds is unknown. No base quality information exists; no much larger clone differs at one position.

CDR3 length: 15 amino acids, cysteine to phenylalanine. Only the CDR3 DNA is retained, 45 bases long and in frame from the first base. V gives up 0 bases and J gives up 1 base, and the segment between their germline ends measures 8 bases. The germline V gene (reference sequence) gives CDR1 as LGHDT and CDR2 as YNNKEL. TCRbeta CDR3 regions were amplified from genomic DNA using the immunoSEQ Assay, a bias-controlled multiplex PCR. Under the source paper's analysis protocol: The number of nucleated cells in each sample was estimated from the amplification of reference gene primers within the assay. To quantify the absolute abundance of each unique TCRbeta CDR3 rearrangement, sequence reads were collapsed and filtered. For each sample, productive Simpson clonality was calculated as the square root of Simpson's diversity index over productive rearrangements. This is the immuneACCESS table as TCRdb keeps it, with only in-frame sequences that have V and J called. A part of the clones is gone; compared with another copy, unresolved V genes explain less than half, and the rest is unexplained. D and trimming were read from the DNA, whereas the V and J calls and clone size are those reported in that table. The sample table contains about 65,000 clones; only one count was recorded for about 94% of them. Jointly, the top ten make up less than 3.5% of the sample.

Collaborating institutions collected whole blood in K2EDTA tubes following their own protocols. For TCRbeta analysis, collaborators shipped samples as frozen whole blood, isolated PBMCs, or DNA extracted from either of those sample types. This chain joins TRBV3-1 (or the pseudogene TRBV3-2) to TRBJ2-3; tentative D gene TRBD1, with 5 bases matching. Sequenced input: peripheral blood. The sequence was collected from a man in his 70s with active COVID-19. The nucleotides are TGTGCCAGCAGCCAAGAGCGCAGGGGCACAGATACGCAGTATTTT. Its amino acids are CASSQERRGTDTQYF.